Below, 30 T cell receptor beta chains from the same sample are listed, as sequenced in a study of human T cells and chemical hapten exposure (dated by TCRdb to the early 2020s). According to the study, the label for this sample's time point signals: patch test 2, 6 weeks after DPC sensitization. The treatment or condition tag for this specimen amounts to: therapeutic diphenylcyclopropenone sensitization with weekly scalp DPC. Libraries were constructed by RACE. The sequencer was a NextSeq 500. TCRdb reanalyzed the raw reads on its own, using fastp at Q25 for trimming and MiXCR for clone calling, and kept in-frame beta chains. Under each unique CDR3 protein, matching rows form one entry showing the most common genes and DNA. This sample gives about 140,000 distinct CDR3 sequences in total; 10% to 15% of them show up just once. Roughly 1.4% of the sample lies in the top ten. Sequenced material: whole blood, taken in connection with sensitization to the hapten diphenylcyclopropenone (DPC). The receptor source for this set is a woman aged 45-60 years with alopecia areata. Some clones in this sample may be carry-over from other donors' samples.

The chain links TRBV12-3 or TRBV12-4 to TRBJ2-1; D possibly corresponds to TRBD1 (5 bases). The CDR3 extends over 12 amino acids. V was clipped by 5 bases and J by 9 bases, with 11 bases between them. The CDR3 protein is CASSRGLSEQFF. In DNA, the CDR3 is TGTGCCAGCAGTAGGGGTCTAAGTGAGCAGTTCTTC.

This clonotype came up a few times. Here the CDR3 DNA reads TGTGCCAGCAGCTTCGACAGTCAAATCTACGAGCAGTACTTC. Protein: CASSFDSQIYEQYF. This rearrangement joins TRBV7-9 to TRBJ2-7, with D maybe TRBD1 (5 bases). The CDR3 loop spans 14 amino acids. V lost 3 bases to trimming and J lost 3 bases, with 12 bases between them. The V gene's germline CDR1 is SEHNR and CDR2 FQNEAQ (reference sequence).

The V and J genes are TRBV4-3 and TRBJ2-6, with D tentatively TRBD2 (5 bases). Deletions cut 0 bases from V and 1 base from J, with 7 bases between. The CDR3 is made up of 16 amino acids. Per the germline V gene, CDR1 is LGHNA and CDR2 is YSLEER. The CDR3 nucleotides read TGCGCCAGCAGCCAAGAACCGGGATCTGGGGCCAACGTCCTGACTTTC. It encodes CASSQEPGSGANVLTF.

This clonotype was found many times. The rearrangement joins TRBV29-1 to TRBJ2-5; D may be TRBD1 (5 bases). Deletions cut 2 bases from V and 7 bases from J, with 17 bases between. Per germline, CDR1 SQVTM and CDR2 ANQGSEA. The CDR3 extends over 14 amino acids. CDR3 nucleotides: TGCAGCGTTGAATCCGGCAGCCGCACAGGGACCCAGTACTTC. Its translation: CSVESGSRTGTQYF.

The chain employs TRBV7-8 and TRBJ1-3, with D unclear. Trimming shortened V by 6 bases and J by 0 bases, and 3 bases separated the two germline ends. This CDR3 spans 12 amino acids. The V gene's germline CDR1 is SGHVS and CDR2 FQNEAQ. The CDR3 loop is CASRGSGNTIYF. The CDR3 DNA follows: TGTGCCAGCAGGGGCTCTGGAAACACCATATATTTT.

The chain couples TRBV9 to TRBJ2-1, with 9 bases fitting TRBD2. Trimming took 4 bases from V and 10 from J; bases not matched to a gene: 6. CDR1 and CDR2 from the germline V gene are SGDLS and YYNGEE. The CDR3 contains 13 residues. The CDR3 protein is CASSFSGTSEQFF. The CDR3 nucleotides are TGTGCCAGCAGCTTTAGTGGGACTAGCGAGCAGTTCTTC.

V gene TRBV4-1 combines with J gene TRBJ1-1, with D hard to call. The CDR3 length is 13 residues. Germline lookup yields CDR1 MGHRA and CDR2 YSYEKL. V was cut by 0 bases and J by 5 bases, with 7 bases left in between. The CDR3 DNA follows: TGCGCCAGCAGCCAAGATCCCGGAACTGAAGCTTTCTTT. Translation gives CASSQDPGTEAFF.

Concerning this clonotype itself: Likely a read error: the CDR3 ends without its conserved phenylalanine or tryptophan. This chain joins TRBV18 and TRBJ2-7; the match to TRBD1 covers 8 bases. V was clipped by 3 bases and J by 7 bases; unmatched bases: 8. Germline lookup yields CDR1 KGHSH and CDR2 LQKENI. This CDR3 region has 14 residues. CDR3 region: CASSPHRGDLEQYY. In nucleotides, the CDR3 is TGTGCCAGCTCACCTCACAGGGGGGACCTGGAGCAGTACTAC.

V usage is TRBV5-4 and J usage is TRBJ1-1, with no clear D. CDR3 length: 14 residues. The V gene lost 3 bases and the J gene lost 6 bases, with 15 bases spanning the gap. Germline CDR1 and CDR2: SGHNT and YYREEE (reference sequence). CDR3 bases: TGTGCCAGCAGCTCGGCGCGCGAAACGGCTGAAGCTTTCTTT. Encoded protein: CASSSARETAEAFF.

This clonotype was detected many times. In DNA form, the CDR3 reads TGTGCCAGCAGCCAAGGAAACCTGAACACTGAAGCTTTCTTT. Protein sequence: CASSQGNLNTEAFF. The J gene is TRBJ1-1, the V gene TRBV14; the D is unclear. CDR3 size: 14 residues. In germline, CDR1 is SGHDN, CDR2 FVKESK. The V end was cut by 1 base, the J end by 0 bases, with 6 bases between.

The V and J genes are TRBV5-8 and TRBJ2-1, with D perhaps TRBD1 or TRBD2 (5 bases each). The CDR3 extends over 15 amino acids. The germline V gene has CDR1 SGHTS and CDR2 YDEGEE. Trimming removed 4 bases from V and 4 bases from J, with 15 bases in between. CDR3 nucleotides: TGTGCCAGCAGCACAGGACCCAGCGGTTACAATGAGCAGTTCTTC. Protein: CASSTGPSGYNEQFF.

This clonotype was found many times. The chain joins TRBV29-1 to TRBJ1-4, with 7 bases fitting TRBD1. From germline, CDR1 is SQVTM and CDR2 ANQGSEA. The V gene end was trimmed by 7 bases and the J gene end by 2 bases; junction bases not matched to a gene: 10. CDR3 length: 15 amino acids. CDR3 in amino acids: CSASPRQGTNEKLFF. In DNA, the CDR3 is TGCAGCGCGTCCCCGAGACAGGGCACTAATGAAAAACTGTTTTTT. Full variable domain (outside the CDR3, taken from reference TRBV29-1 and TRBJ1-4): SAVISQKPSRDICQRGTSLTIQCQVDSQVTMMFWYRQQPGQSLTLIATANQGSEATYESGFVIDKFPISRPNLTFSTLTVSNMSPEDSSIYLCSASPRQGTNEKLFFGSGTQLSVL.

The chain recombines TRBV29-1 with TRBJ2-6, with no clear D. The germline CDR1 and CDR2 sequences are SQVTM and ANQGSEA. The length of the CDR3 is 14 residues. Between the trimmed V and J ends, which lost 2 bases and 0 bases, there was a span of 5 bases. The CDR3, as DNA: TGCAGCGTTGAAAGCGCCTCTGGGGCCAACGTCCTGACTTTC. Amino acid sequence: CSVESASGANVLTF.

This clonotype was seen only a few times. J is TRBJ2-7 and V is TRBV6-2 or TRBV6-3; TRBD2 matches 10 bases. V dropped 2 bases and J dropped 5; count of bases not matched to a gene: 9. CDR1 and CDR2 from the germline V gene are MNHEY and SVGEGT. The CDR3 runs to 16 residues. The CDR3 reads CASSYAASGSRDEQYF. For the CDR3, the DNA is TGTGCCAGCAGTTACGCGGCTAGCGGGAGCCGCGACGAGCAGTACTTC.

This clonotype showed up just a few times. For the CDR3, the DNA is TGTGCCAGCAGCTTACTAGCGGGAGGAGACAATGAGCAGTTCTTC. Residues: CASSLLAGGDNEQFF. V usage is TRBV7-9 and J usage is TRBJ2-1; 11 bases agree with TRBD2. Germline V CDR1 and CDR2: SEHNR, FQNEAQ (reference sequence). The CDR3 has 15 amino acids. With V trimmed by 2 bases and J by 5 bases, 2 bases remained unmatched.

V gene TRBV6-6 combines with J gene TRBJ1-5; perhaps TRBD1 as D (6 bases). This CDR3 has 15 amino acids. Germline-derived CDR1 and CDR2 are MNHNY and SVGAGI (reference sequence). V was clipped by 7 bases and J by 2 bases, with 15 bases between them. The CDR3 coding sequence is TGTGCCAGCACTCCAGGCGGGGGGCGCAATCAGCCCCAGCATTTT. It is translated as CASTPGGGRNQPQHF.

Here the CDR3 DNA reads TGTGCCAGCAGCCGCCCGGGAGAAACAATCCAAGAGACCCAGTACTTC. Translating gives CASSRPGETIQETQYF. The chain is built from TRBV7-9 and TRBJ2-5; D might be TRBD2 (6 bases). V was cut by 5 bases and J by 1 base, with 17 bases left in between. This CDR3 region has 16 residues. The germline gives CDR1 SEHNR, CDR2 FQNEAQ (reference sequence).

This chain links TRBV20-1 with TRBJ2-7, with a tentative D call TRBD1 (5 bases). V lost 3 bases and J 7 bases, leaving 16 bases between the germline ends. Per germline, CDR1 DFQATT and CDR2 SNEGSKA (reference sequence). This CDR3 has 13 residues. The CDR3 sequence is CSARSRVRREQYF. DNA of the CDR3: TGCAGTGCTAGGTCCAGGGTCCGAAGGGAGCAGTACTTC.

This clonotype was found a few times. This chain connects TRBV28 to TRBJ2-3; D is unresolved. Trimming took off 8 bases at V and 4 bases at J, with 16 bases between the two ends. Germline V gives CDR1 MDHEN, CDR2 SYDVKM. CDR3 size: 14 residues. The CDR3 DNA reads TGTGCCAGCCGGAGTGGATCGCTCCCAGATACGCAGTATTTT. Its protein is CASRSGSLPDTQYF.

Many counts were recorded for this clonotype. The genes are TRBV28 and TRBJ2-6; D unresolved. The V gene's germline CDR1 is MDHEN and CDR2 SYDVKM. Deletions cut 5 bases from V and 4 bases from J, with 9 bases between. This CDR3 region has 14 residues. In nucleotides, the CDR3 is TGTGCCAGCAGTCTTTACCGGGGGGCCAACGTCCTGACTTTC. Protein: CASSLYRGANVLTF.

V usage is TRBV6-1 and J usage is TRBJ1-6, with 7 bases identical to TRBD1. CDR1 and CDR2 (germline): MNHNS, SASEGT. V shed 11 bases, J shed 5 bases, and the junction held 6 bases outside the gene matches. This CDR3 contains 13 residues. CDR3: CAGGTANNSPLHF. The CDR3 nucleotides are TGTGCCGGCGGGACAGCGAATAATTCACCCCTCCACTTT.

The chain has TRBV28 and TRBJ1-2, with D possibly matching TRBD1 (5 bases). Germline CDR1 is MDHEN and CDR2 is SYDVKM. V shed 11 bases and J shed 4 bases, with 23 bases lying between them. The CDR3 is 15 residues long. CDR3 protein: CALLRDGGEGYGYTF. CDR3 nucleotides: TGTGCCCTCCTTAGGGACGGGGGAGAAGGCTATGGCTACACCTTC.

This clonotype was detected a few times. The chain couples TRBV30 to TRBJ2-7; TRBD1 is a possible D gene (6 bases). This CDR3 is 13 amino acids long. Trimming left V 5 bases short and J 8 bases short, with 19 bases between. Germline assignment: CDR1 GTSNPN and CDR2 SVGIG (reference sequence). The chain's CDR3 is CAWAPKGHPQQYF. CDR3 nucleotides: TGTGCCTGGGCCCCGAAGGGACACCCCCAGCAGTACTTC.

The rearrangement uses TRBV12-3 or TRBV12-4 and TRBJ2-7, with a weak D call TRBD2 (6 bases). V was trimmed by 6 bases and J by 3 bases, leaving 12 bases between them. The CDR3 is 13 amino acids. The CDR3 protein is CASSGSGYYEQYF. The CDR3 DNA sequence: TGTGCCAGCAGCGGTAGCGGCTACTACGAGCAGTACTTC.

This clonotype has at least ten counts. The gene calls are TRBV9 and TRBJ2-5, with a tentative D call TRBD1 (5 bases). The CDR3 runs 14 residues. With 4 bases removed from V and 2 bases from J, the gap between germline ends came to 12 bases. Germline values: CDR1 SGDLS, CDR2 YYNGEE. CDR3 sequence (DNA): TGTGCCAGCAGCACCGGACAAAATCAAGAGACCCAGTACTTC. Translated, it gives CASSTGQNQETQYF.

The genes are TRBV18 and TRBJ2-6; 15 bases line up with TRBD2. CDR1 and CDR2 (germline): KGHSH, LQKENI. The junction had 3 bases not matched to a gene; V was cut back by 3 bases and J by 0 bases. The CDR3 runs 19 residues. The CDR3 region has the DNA TGTGCCAGCTCACCGGGACTAGCGGGAGGCTTCTCTGGGGCCAACGTCCTGACTTTC. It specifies CASSPGLAGGFSGANVLTF.

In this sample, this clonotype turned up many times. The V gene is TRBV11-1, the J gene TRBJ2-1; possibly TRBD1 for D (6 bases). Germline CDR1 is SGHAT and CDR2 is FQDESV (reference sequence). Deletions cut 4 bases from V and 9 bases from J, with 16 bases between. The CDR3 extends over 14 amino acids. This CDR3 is CASSSDYRVGEQFF. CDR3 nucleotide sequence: TGTGCCAGCAGCTCAGATTACAGGGTGGGTGAGCAGTTCTTC.

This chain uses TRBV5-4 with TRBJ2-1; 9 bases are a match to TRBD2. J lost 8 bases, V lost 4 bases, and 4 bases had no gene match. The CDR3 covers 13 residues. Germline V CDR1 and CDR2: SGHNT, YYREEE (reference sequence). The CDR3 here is CASSRGLAYEQFF. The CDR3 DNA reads TGTGCCAGCAGCCGGGGACTAGCCTATGAGCAGTTCTTC.

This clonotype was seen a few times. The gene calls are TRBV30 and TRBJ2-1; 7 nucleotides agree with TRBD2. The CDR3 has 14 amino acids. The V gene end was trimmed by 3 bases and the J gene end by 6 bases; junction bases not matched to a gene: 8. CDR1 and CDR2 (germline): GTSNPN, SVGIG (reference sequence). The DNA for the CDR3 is TGTGCCTGGAGCGGTGCCCTAGCGGTCAATGAGCAGTTCTTC. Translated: CAWSGALAVNEQFF.

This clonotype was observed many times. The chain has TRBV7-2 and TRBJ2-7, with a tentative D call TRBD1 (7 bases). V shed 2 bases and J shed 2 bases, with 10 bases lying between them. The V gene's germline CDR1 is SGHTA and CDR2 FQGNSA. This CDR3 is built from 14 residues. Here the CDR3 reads CASSLQGGTYEQYF. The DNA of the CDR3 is TGTGCCAGCAGCTTACAGGGGGGAACCTACGAGCAGTACTTC.